These 32 T cell receptor beta chains originate from one sample sequenced in a study of breast tumors, draining lymph nodes, adjacent tissues. Axillary draining lymph nodes of breast cancer patients supplied the node samples. TCRdb reprocessed the multiplex PCR reads via MiXCR and lists one record per CDR3 protein. This sample carries about 230,000 distinct CDR3 sequences, 32% of them seen once, and the ten largest clones take 1.3% to 1.5%. Sequencing was done on a sample of axillary lymph node tissue. All receptors come from a female donor with breast cancer. Some clones in this sample may be carry-over from other donors' samples.

Many counts were recorded for this clonotype. A read error may explain this, as a much larger clone is one base away. CDR3 coding DNA: TGTGCCAGCAGACGGGACAGTCCAGGGGCTTGCTCCTACAATGAGCAGTTCTTC. It encodes CASRRDSPGACSYNEQFF. The rearrangement links TRBV5-7 to TRBJ2-1; 7 nucleotides match TRBD1. TRBV5-7 is labeled an ORF, and its function is uncertain. The CDR3 runs to 18 residues. With V trimmed by 5 bases and J by 0 bases, 14 bases remained unmatched.

A note on this clonotype: A read error is possible here, since a much larger clone lies one base away. The chain combines TRBV6-5 with TRBJ1-2; 8 bases are shared with TRBD1. Looked up from germline, CDR1 is MNHEY and CDR2 is SVGAGI. The junction had 12 bases not matched to a gene; V was cut back by 5 bases and J by 10 bases. There are 14 residues in the CDR3. The CDR3 bases are TGTGCCAGCAGTCCCGCGGACAGGGAAAGGAACTACACCTTC. Its protein product is CASSPADRERNYTF.

J is TRBJ1-5 and V is TRBV2; D remains unclear. V was cut by 7 bases and J by 0 bases, with 13 bases left in between. This CDR3 contains 15 residues. The germline V gene has CDR1 SNHLY and CDR2 FYNNEI. The CDR3 coding sequence is TGTGCCAGCACCTCGGACGGAAATAGCAATCAGCCCCAGCATTTT. This translates into CASTSDGNSNQPQHF. The full variable domain, rest sourced from reference TRBV2 and TRBJ1-5, is EPEVTQTPSHQVTQMGQEVILRCVPISNHLYFYWYRQILGQKVEFLVSFYNNEISEKSEIFDDQFSVERPDGSNFTLKIRSTKLEDSAMYFCASTSDGNSNQPQHFGDGTRLSIL.

This clonotype has at least ten counts. This rearrangement joins TRBV2 to TRBJ2-2; TRBD1 is a possible D gene (7 bases). V was shortened by 4 bases and J by 5 bases, with 17 bases between the two germline ends. CDR1 and CDR2 from the germline V gene are SNHLY and FYNNEI. The CDR3 has 16 amino acids. The CDR3 reads CASSAGDRFLTGELFF. The DNA for the CDR3 is TGTGCCAGCAGTGCGGGGGACAGATTTTTGACCGGGGAGCTGTTTTTT.

In regard to this clonotype: This sequence may be a read error, since a much larger clone differs from it by one base. This sequence joins TRBV20-1 and TRBJ2-1; perhaps TRBD2 as D (6 bases). CDR1 is DFQATT, CDR2 SNEGSKA, per germline (reference sequence). V was clipped by 7 bases and J by 9 bases, with 22 bases between them. CDR3 length: 14 residues. Here the CDR3 DNA reads TGCAGTGTGCTGGGTAGCGGCCCAAACACTGAGCAGTTCTTC. This encodes CSVLGSGPNTEQFF.

The chain has TRBV7-2 and TRBJ2-1; 10 positions match TRBD2. Germline V gene sequence: CDR1 SGHTA, CDR2 FQGNSA. The CDR3 extends over 16 amino acids. V lost 1 base and J lost 8; bases outside the gene matches: 8. CDR3 nucleotides: TGTGCCAGCAGCTTAGGGACGAGCGGGAGGGCCTATGAGCAGTTCTTC. It translates to CASSLGTSGRAYEQFF.

This clonotype was seen many times. The genes are TRBV2 and TRBJ2-7; possibly TRBD2 for D (5 bases). The CDR3 runs to 13 residues. Trimming took off 1 base at V and 5 bases at J, with 9 bases between the two ends. Germline values: CDR1 SNHLY, CDR2 FYNNEI. The CDR3 nucleotides are TGTGCCAGCAGTGAAGTATACGGGAACGAGCAGTACTTC. The encoded protein is CASSEVYGNEQYF.

The chain uses TRBV27 and TRBJ2-1; D may be TRBD1 or TRBD2 (5 bases each). Trimming removed 2 bases from V and 6 bases from J, with 14 bases in between. Germline CDR1 is MNHEY and CDR2 is SMNVEV (reference sequence). CDR3 size: 15 residues. Here the CDR3 DNA reads TGTGCCAGCAGTTTAGTACATTTTGGGGGCAATGAGCAGTTCTTC. Its protein product is CASSLVHFGGNEQFF.

In this sample, this clonotype turned up many times. The chain's CDR3 is CASTLTSSTDTQYF. The CDR3 DNA is TGTGCCAGCACACTGACTAGCAGCACAGATACGCAGTATTTT. This chain uses TRBV2 with TRBJ2-3, with 7 bases that match TRBD2. The germline CDR1 and CDR2 sequences are SNHLY and FYNNEI. CDR3 size: 14 residues. Trimming at V came to 7 bases and at J to 0 bases, leaving 4 bases not matched to a gene.

The chain joins TRBV6-1 to TRBJ2-3; a possible D gene is TRBD1 (5 bases). V shed 5 bases and J shed 1 base, with 22 bases lying between them. From germline, CDR1 is MNHNS and CDR2 SASEGT. CDR3 length: 18 residues. Written as DNA, the CDR3 is TGTGCCAGCAGTCCTCAGGGTCTGCAGACATATGGCACAGATACGCAGTATTTT. This codes for CASSPQGLQTYGTDTQYF.

This clonotype has at least ten counts. The chain uses TRBV19 and TRBJ2-3; D could derive from TRBD1 or TRBD2 (5 bases each). V lost 1 base and J lost 2, with 16 bases in between. CDR3 length: 17 residues. CDR1 and CDR2 from the germline V gene are LNHDA and SQIVND (reference sequence). CDR3 nucleotides: TGTGCCAGTAGTATAGGGGAAGGGACCCTATACACAGATACGCAGTATTTT. The encoded protein is CASSIGEGTLYTDTQYF. Full variable domain (missing parts from reference TRBV19 and TRBJ2-3): DGGITQSPKYLFRKEGQNVTLSCEQNLNHDAMYWYRQDPGQGLRLIYYSQIVNDFQKGDIAEGYSVSREKKESFPLTVTSAQKNPTAFYLCASSIGEGTLYTDTQYFGPGTRLTVL.

This clonotype occurred many times. This chain uses TRBV5-1 with TRBJ2-3; 7 bases map to TRBD2. CDR3 size: 13 residues. Germline V gene sequence: CDR1 SGHRS, CDR2 YFSETQ. V was pared by 2 bases and J by 6 bases, with 3 bases of the junction left unmatched. CDR3 nucleotide sequence: TGCGCCAGCAGCTTAGCGGGACTGGATACGCAGTATTTT. Translation: CASSLAGLDTQYF.

This clonotype was counted once. The genes are TRBV5-4 and TRBJ2-3, with TRBD2 matching 13 bases. The ends lost 4 bases at V and 5 bases at J; junction bases unmatched: 1. Looked up from germline, CDR1 is SGHNT and CDR2 is YYREEE (reference sequence). This CDR3 is built from 14 residues. The CDR3: CASSRLAGGDTQYF. The CDR3 bases are TGTGCCAGCAGCCGACTAGCGGGAGGAGATACGCAGTATTTT.

This clonotype has a count of ten or more. A read error is possible here, since a much larger clone lies one base away. The chain carries TRBV20-1 and TRBJ2-5; D is unresolved. CDR1 is DFQATT, CDR2 SNEGSKA, per germline (reference sequence). The CDR3 loop spans 12 amino acids. The CDR3 bases are TGCAGTGCCCTGACCGCCCAAGAGACCCCGTACTTC. As protein: CSALTAQETPYF.

This clonotype was detected many times. Since no conserved phenylalanine or tryptophan closes the CDR3, a read error is the likely cause. The chain couples TRBV19 to TRBJ2-5; TRBD1 agrees at 10 bases. The V and J ends lost 2 bases and 4 bases, in that order; junction bases with no gene match: 7. Germline-derived CDR1 and CDR2 are LNHDA and SQIVND (reference sequence). The CDR3 is made up of 16 amino acids. CDR3 region: CASSIRTGGSRETQYS. In DNA form, the CDR3 reads TGTGCCAGTAGTATAAGGACAGGGGGAAGTAGAGAGACCCAGTACTCC.

A few counts support this clonotype. The V gene is TRBV5-8, the J gene TRBJ1-1; D unresolved. Trimming removed 1 base from V and 1 base from J, with 2 bases in between. CDR3 length: 12 residues. Germline CDR1 SGHTS, CDR2 YDEGEE. Here the CDR3 DNA reads TGTGCCAGCAGCTTGTGGAACACTGAAGCTTTCTTT. Translation gives CASSLWNTEAFF.

This clonotype was observed at least ten times. The junction and the germline gene differ at one end; a read error may be behind it. The chain couples TRBV28 to TRBJ1-5; a possible D gene is TRBD1 (5 bases). The V gene's germline CDR1 is MDHEN and CDR2 SYDVKM. This CDR3 is 15 amino acids long. For the CDR3, the DNA is TGCGCCAGTAGGAGGGGAACAAATAGCAATCAGCCCCAGCATTTT. Its protein is CASRRGTNSNQPQHF.

As for this clonotype: This CDR3 fails to terminate in the conserved phenylalanine or tryptophan, so it likely reflects a read error. The DNA is left out, because the CDR3 cannot be placed on it with certainty; the CDR3 is given as TCRdb lists it. The chain employs TRBV7-8 and TRBJ1-2; whether TRBD1, the table's D call, matches the DNA was not checked. The length of the CDR3 is 15 amino acids, counting both ends. Germline lookup yields CDR1 SGHVS and CDR2 FQNEAQ. The CDR3 spells CASSLEPQGIYGYPL.

In its sample, this clonotype was seen many times. The rearrangement uses TRBV6-1 and TRBJ2-6; 7 nucleotides line up with TRBD2. The CDR3 totals 19 residues. V shed 3 bases, J shed 2 bases, and the junction held 13 bases outside the gene matches. The germline V gene encodes CDR1 MNHNS and CDR2 SASEGT. In nucleotides, the CDR3 is TGTGCCAGCAGTGATCGGGTAGGAAGCGGGAAGACTGGGGCCAACGTCCTGACTTTC. It is translated as CASSDRVGSGKTGANVLTF.

The chain couples TRBV29-1 to TRBJ1-1, with D possibly being TRBD1 (5 bases). V was shortened by 5 bases and J by 10 bases, with 20 bases between the two germline ends. CDR3 length: 13 amino acids. CDR1 SQVTM and CDR2 ANQGSEA come from the germline V gene. CDR3 protein: CSVRGPGSFGAFF. Here the CDR3 DNA reads TGCAGCGTTCGGGGACCAGGGTCCTTTGGAGCTTTCTTT.

This clonotype appeared a single time. The chain links TRBV18 to TRBJ2-2; D is possibly TRBD1 (6 bases). Deletions cut 5 bases from V and 2 bases from J, with 12 bases between. The CDR3 extends over 15 amino acids. The germline gives CDR1 KGHSH, CDR2 LQKENI. CDR3 sequence (DNA): TGTGCCAGCTCAGCAGGGGAGCACAACACCGGGGAGCTGTTTTTT. It codes for CASSAGEHNTGELFF.

As concerns this clonotype: A read error may explain this, as a much larger clone is one base away. The CDR3 spells CASSQDQTQGRTGEPFF. CDR3 bases: TGCGCCAGCAGCCAAGATCAGACGCAGGGGAGGACCGGGGAGCCGTTTTTT. V is TRBV4-1 and J is TRBJ2-2; D tentatively fits TRBD1 or TRBD2 (6 bases each). Germline values: CDR1 MGHRA, CDR2 YSYEKL. This CDR3 is 17 amino acids long.

This clonotype came up many times. This chain uses TRBV5-5 with TRBJ2-3; D gene uncertain. Germline V gives CDR1 SGHKS, CDR2 YYEKEE (reference sequence). V was cut by 4 bases and J by 2 bases, with 17 bases left in between. The CDR3 is 16 residues long. The CDR3 bases are TGTGCCAGCAGCCCCCGAGGTCCCTTTTCCACAGATACGCAGTATTTT. Protein: CASSPRGPFSTDTQYF.

This clonotype was found many times. J is TRBJ2-7 and V is TRBV4-2, with D unresolved. V was cut by 3 bases and J by 1 base, with 7 bases left in between. CDR1 is LGHNA, CDR2 YNFKEQ, per germline. This CDR3 spans 13 amino acids. In DNA form, the CDR3 reads TGTGCCAGCAGCCAGGCCGGGTCCTACGAGCAGTACTTC. Its translation: CASSQAGSYEQYF.

This clonotype was observed a handful of times. This sequence may be a read error, since a much larger clone differs from it by one base. The gene calls are TRBV11-2 and TRBJ2-7; 7 nucleotides align to TRBD2. V lost 0 bases, J lost 3 bases, and 11 bases stayed unmatched. Per germline, CDR1 SGHAT and CDR2 FQNNGV. CDR3 length: 17 residues. The chain's CDR3 is CASSLDAEPAGFYEQYF. The DNA for the CDR3 is TGTGCCAGCAGCTTAGATGCCGAACCAGCGGGATTCTACGAGCAGTACTTC.

The chain combines TRBV24-1 with TRBJ1-5; TRBD1 agrees at 7 bases. The germline gives CDR1 KGHDR, CDR2 SFDVKD. V dropped 2 bases and J dropped 11; count of bases not matched to a gene: 5. This CDR3 is 13 amino acids long. The CDR3 is CATSDSRGRAQHF. CDR3 nucleotide sequence: TGTGCCACCAGTGATTCAAGGGGGCGCGCCCAGCATTTT.

This clonotype was seen repeatedly, ten times or more. The rearrangement uses TRBV2 and TRBJ2-7; 9 nucleotides line up with TRBD1. From germline, CDR1 is SNHLY and CDR2 FYNNEI. There are 15 residues in the CDR3. Losses at the gene ends were 5 bases for V and 0 bases for J; bases not matched to a gene: 5. CDR3 in DNA: TGTGCCAGCAGTTCGACAGGGGGTAGCTCCTACGAGCAGTACTTC. As protein: CASSSTGGSSYEQYF.

This clonotype occurred many times. The V gene is TRBV5-1, the J gene TRBJ1-5, with TRBD1 matching over 7 bases. This CDR3 has 15 amino acids. Losses at the gene ends were 0 bases for V and 4 bases for J; bases not matched to a gene: 4. CDR1 is SGHRS and CDR2 is YFSETQ in the germline V gene. The CDR3 DNA sequence: TGCGCCAGCAGCTTGGCCCCAGGGGGTAATCAGCCCCAGCATTTT. Its translation is CASSLAPGGNQPQHF.

A note on this clonotype: Since a much larger clone is just one base distant, this may be a read error. In this CDR3 the conserved last residue, phenylalanine or tryptophan, is missing, so a read error is likely. This rearrangement joins TRBV6-1 to TRBJ2-1; D remains ambiguous. The CDR3 runs to 11 residues. V shed 5 bases and J shed 9 bases, with 8 bases lying between them. The germline gives CDR1 MNHNS, CDR2 SASEGT. The CDR3 loop reads CASSPITEQFL. As DNA, the CDR3 is TGTGCCAGCAGTCCAATAACTGAGCAGTTCCTC.

The DNA of the CDR3 is TGTGCCAGCAGCCACAGGGGAGGACCACATTCACCCCTCCACTTT. This codes for CASSHRGGPHSPLHF. The rearrangement joins TRBV6-5 to TRBJ1-6, with TRBD1 matching over 7 bases. V was pared by 6 bases and J by 8 bases, with 10 bases of the junction left unmatched. Germline assignment: CDR1 MNHEY and CDR2 SVGAGI. The CDR3 spans 15 residues.

Turning to this clonotype: This is likely a read error, given that the CDR3 carries no conserved phenylalanine or tryptophan at its end. CDR3 DNA: TGTGCCAGCAGCCAAGGGGGATCGGACACCATATATTCT. Translating gives CASSQGGSDTIYS. The chain uses TRBV14 and TRBJ1-3; D not resolved. The length of the CDR3 is 13 residues. The V end lost 1 base, the J end lost 8 bases, and 9 bases lay between the germline ends. Germline lookup yields CDR1 SGHDN and CDR2 FVKESK.

The rearrangement links TRBV20-1 to TRBJ2-6; no reliable D call. The germline V gene encodes CDR1 DFQATT and CDR2 SNEGSKA (reference sequence). V lost 3 bases and J 8 bases, leaving 5 bases between the germline ends. This CDR3 is 11 amino acids long. CDR3 amino acids: CSARETNVLTF. The CDR3 DNA is TGCAGTGCTAGGGAGACCAACGTCCTGACTTTC.